Shown below are 15 T cell receptor beta chains from a single sample sequenced in a study of blood T cell repertoires in COVID-19. Assay used: immunoSEQ multiplex PCR; TCRdb lists only in-frame clones, some missing. The profile shows approximately 220,000 clones, around 82% of them singletons. The material sequenced was PBMCs or T cells enriched from blood (not recorded which). These receptors were obtained from a woman aged 40 to 49 who had been exposed to COVID-19.

This chain uses TRBV11-1 with TRBJ1-2, with D possibly TRBD1 on 6 matching bases. The germline V gene encodes CDR1 SGHAT and CDR2 FQDESV (reference sequence). The CDR3 is 13 amino acids. V lost 5 bases to trimming and J lost 2 bases, with 9 bases between them. The DNA for the CDR3 is TGTGCCAGCAGCCCCACAGGGAACTATGGCTACACCTTC. Amino acid sequence: CASSPTGNYGYTF.

This chain links TRBV20-1 with TRBJ2-3; the D is unclear. Trimming took 5 bases from V and 9 from J, leaving 12 bases between them. This CDR3 region has 11 residues. Germline assignment: CDR1 DFQATT and CDR2 SNEGSKA (reference sequence). The CDR3 protein is CSAWLVQTQYF. CDR3 in DNA: TGCAGTGCTTGGCTGGTTCAGACGCAGTATTTT.

The CDR3 protein is CASSPLLAGTDTQYF. DNA for the CDR3: TGTGCCAGCAGCCCCCTGCTAGCCGGCACAGATACGCAGTATTTT. The chain employs TRBV6-5 and TRBJ2-3; possible D gene TRBD2, 5 bases. CDR1 is MNHEY and CDR2 is SVGAGI in the germline V gene. Trimming took 6 bases from V and 1 from J, leaving 14 bases between them. This CDR3 spans 15 amino acids.

The chain joins TRBV6-5 to TRBJ1-1; D gene ambiguous. The CDR3 has 12 amino acids. The V and J ends lost 6 bases and 8 bases respectively, with 13 bases between them. Germline V lookup: CDR1 MNHEY, CDR2 SVGAGI. The CDR3 sequence is CASSPLVLEAFF. The CDR3 bases are TGTGCCAGCAGCCCCCTTGTACTCGAAGCTTTCTTT.

This chain uses TRBV5-1 with TRBJ1-2; 7 positions match TRBD1. Trimming took 0 bases from V and 3 from J; bases not matched to a gene: 2. Germline loops: CDR1 SGHRS, CDR2 YFSETQ. This CDR3 has 14 residues. The CDR3: CASSLVGQDYGYTF. In DNA, the CDR3 is TGCGCCAGCAGCTTGGTAGGACAGGACTATGGCTACACCTTC.

The CDR3: CASSQDSWMGGAFF. The CDR3 DNA reads as TGTGCCAGCAGCCAAGATTCTTGGATGGGGGGGGCTTTCTTT. The genes are TRBV14 and TRBJ1-1, with D maybe TRBD1 (5 bases). The CDR3 is made up of 14 amino acids. Trimming shortened V by 0 bases and J by 11 bases, and 16 bases separated the two germline ends. Germline CDR1 is SGHDN and CDR2 is FVKESK.

V usage is TRBV5-6 and J usage is TRBJ2-1; perhaps TRBD2 as D (6 bases). V lost 6 bases to trimming and J lost 8 bases, with 21 bases between them. Per germline, CDR1 SGHDT and CDR2 YYEEEE. The CDR3 covers 15 residues. The CDR3 sequence is CASNQEGAGSDEQFF. In nucleotides, the CDR3 is TGTGCCAGCAACCAGGAGGGTGCAGGGTCGGATGAGCAGTTCTTC.

This chain connects TRBV27 to TRBJ1-2; 12 bases agree with TRBD1. This CDR3 is built from 14 residues. V shed 6 bases, J shed 8 bases, and the junction held 7 bases outside the gene matches. Looked up from germline, CDR1 is MNHEY and CDR2 is SMNVEV (reference sequence). DNA for the CDR3: TGTGCCAGCAGACCGGGACAGGGGGCGCGGGGCTACACCTTC. This translates into CASRPGQGARGYTF.

The gene calls are TRBV7-2 and TRBJ1-5, with 8 bases identical to TRBD1. The CDR3 is 14 amino acids. With V trimmed by 5 bases and J by 6 bases, 6 bases remained unmatched. Germline loops: CDR1 SGHTA, CDR2 FQGNSA. The CDR3, as DNA: TGTGCCAGCAGCATGGACAGGGTGGGTCAGCCCCAGCATTTT. Translation gives CASSMDRVGQPQHF.

This chain links TRBV2 with TRBJ1-4; D perhaps matches TRBD1 (6 bases). This CDR3 region has 15 residues. The V end lost 7 bases, the J end lost 5 bases, and 17 bases lay between the germline ends. Germline CDR1 SNHLY, CDR2 FYNNEI. The CDR3 spells CASTLAGTQNEKLFF. DNA for the CDR3: TGTGCCAGCACTTTAGCCGGGACACAGAATGAAAAACTGTTTTTT.

The V gene is TRBV7-2, the J gene TRBJ2-7, with 11 bases identical to TRBD1. The trim removed 4 bases at V and 6 bases at J, leaving 5 bases unmatched. The germline CDR1 and CDR2 sequences are SGHTA and FQGNSA. The CDR3 has 14 residues. This CDR3 is CASSSDRGPLEQYF. CDR3 nucleotides: TGTGCCAGCAGCTCGGACAGGGGGCCTCTCGAGCAGTACTTC.

This chain connects TRBV6-5 to TRBJ1-5, with 10 bases lining up with TRBD1. The V gene end was trimmed by 11 bases and the J gene end by 4 bases; junction bases not matched to a gene: 5. The CDR3 totals 13 residues. Germline values: CDR1 MNHEY, CDR2 SVGAGI. The chain's CDR3 is CASGTGDNQPQHF. In DNA, the CDR3 is TGTGCCTCGGGGACAGGGGATAATCAGCCCCAGCATTTT.

V gene TRBV7-2 combines with J gene TRBJ1-1; D is perhaps TRBD1 (5 bases). Looked up from germline, CDR1 is SGHTA and CDR2 is FQGNSA. This CDR3 has 15 residues. V lost 2 bases to trimming and J lost 0 bases, with 10 bases between them. CDR3 in DNA: TGTGCCAGCAGCTTATGGGGGGGGATGAACACTGAAGCTTTCTTT. Protein sequence: CASSLWGGMNTEAFF.

For this clone: Other DNA sequences in the sample encode the same CDR3. The V call is TRBV7-9, the J call TRBJ2-3; TRBD2 aligns across 7 bases. The junction had 2 bases not matched to a gene; V was cut back by 8 bases and J by 3 bases. The CDR3 is 12 amino acids. Germline CDR1 SEHNR, CDR2 FQNEAQ (reference sequence). CDR3: CASRGETDTQYF. The CDR3 nucleotides are TGTGCCAGCCGGGGGGAGACAGATACGCAGTATTTT.

This chain links TRBV7-2 with TRBJ1-1; D is possibly TRBD1 (5 bases). CDR1 is SGHTA and CDR2 is FQGNSA in the germline V gene. This CDR3 spans 13 amino acids. V lost 2 bases to trimming and J lost 4 bases, with 8 bases between them. CDR3 sequence (DNA): TGTGCCAGCAGCTTATGGGGGGGCACTGAAGCTTTCTTT. As protein: CASSLWGGTEAFF.